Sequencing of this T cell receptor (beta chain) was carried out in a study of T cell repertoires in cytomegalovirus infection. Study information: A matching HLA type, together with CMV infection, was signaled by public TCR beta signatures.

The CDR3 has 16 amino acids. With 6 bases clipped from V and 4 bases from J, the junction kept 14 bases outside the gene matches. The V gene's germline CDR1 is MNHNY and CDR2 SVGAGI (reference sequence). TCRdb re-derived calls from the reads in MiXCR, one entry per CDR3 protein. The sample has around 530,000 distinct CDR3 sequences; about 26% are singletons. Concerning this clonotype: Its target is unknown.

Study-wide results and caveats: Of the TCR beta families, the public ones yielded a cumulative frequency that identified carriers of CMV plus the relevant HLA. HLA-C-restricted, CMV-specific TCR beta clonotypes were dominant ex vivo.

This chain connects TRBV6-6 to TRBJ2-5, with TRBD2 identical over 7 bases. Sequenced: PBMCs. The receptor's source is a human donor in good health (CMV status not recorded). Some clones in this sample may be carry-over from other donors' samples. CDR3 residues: CASRRREIGGGETQYF. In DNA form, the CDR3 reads TGTGCCAGCAGACGGCGGGAGATCGGTGGTGGAGAGACCCAGTACTTC.